Listed below are T cell receptor beta chains from one sample, sequenced in a study of blood T cells in healthy people across ages. TCRdb re-called the 5' RACE reads with MiXCR, one entry per CDR3 protein. The sample yields about 1.1 million distinct CDR3 sequences, 30% to 40% seen once. The sample comprised blood. These receptors came from a man aged 18 to 30 in good health. Both conserved end residues are part of each CDR3. The D gene is left open where the match is weak. The listing skips clone size in some rows; elsewhere it reads once, few, many or a size class.

few TRBJ1-6 TRBV20-1 NA TGCAGTGCTAGACGCAGGCCGACTAATTCACCCCTCCACTTT CSARRRPTNSPLHF
few TRBJ2-1 TRBV9 NA TGTGCCAGCAGCGATACCGGGACCAGCTCCTACAATGAGCAGTTCTTC CASSDTGTSSYNEQFF
NA TRBJ2-1 TRBV29-1 NA TGCAGCGTTTTAGGATACAGGGATACGTACAATGAGCAGTTCTTC CSVLGYRDTYNEQFF
NA TRBJ2-3 TRBV5-1 NA TGCGCCAGCGGCCTGGAGGCCGCAGATACGCAGTATTTT CASGLEAADTQYF
NA TRBJ2-3 TRBV7-9 TRBD1 TGTGCCAGCAGCCGAGGACAGGGTTGGAGCACAGATACGCAGTATTTT CASSRGQGWSTDTQYF
NA TRBJ2-3 TRBV6-2/TRBV6-3 NA TGTGCCAGCACCACGGAGCTAGCCCGGGGTCCAGACCACGATTTCACAGATACGCAGTATTTT CASTTELARGPDHDFTDTQYF
NA TRBJ1-2 TRBV6-5 NA TGTGCCAGCAGCGACCTGCAACCGGACAGCTACACCTTC CASSDLQPDSYTF
NA TRBJ1-2 TRBV2 TRBD1 TGTGCCAGTGACAGGGAGGCGGACTATGGCTACACCTTC CASDREADYGYTF
few TRBJ1-2 TRBV6-5 TRBD1 TGTGCCAGCAGTAAGGACAGGGAGTGGGTTTATGGCTACACCTTC CASSKDREWVYGYTF
NA TRBJ2-4 TRBV7-2 NA TGTGCCAGCAGCCCAGGGAGTCAGGGCAAAAACATTCAGTACTTC CASSPGSQGKNIQYF
NA TRBJ1-1 TRBV6-5 TRBD1 TGTGCCAGCACCTACACAGGGGCTGGGACTGAAGCTTTCTTT CASTYTGAGTEAFF
few TRBJ1-1 TRBV29-1 TRBD1 TGCAGCGGGGGACAGGTCCCGGTGGCTTTCTTT CSGGQVPVAFF
NA TRBJ1-1 TRBV25-1 TRBD1 TGTGCCAGCAGTGAATCAGGGGGCACTGAAGCTTTCTTT CASSESGGTEAFF
few TRBJ2-7 TRBV6-5 TRBD1 TGTGCCAGCAGTTATGGGACAGGCTCCTACAATGAGCAGTACTTC CASSYGTGSYNEQYF
many TRBJ2-1 TRBV7-2 NA TGTGCCAGCAGCTTAGTGGGGGGAAGGCAGTTCTTC CASSLVGGRQFF
NA TRBJ2-1 TRBV27 NA TGTGCCAGCAGTTATTCAGGGGGGTATGAGCAGTTCTTC CASSYSGGYEQFF
few TRBJ2-4 TRBV10-3 TRBD1 TGTGCCATCAGTGAGTCGGGGACAGGGGGTGACAAAAACATTCAGTACTTC CAISESGTGGDKNIQYF
NA TRBJ1-5 TRBV6-6 NA TGTGCCAGCAGCCGGGTCCTTAGTTCCAATCAGCCCCAGCATTTT CASSRVLSSNQPQHF
few TRBJ2-3 TRBV7-3 NA TGTGCCAGCAGCTCTACCGGGCCTCAGGCTGGTACAGATACGCAGTATTTT CASSSTGPQAGTDTQYF
NA TRBJ2-3 TRBV29-1 NA TGCAGCGTTGGACTGCCCTCGGACACAGATACGCAGTATTTT CSVGLPSDTDTQYF
NA TRBJ1-2 TRBV6-5 NA TGTGCCAGCAGTTACAGGGCCGCCCATGGCTACACCTTC CASSYRAAHGYTF
few TRBJ1-1 TRBV12-3/TRBV12-4 NA TGTGCCAGCAGTACATGGACTGAAGCTTTCTTT CASSTWTEAFF
NA TRBJ2-7 TRBV27 TRBD1 TGTGCCAGCAGTTTCCTAGGACAGGATTCCTACAATGAGCAGTACTTC CASSFLGQDSYNEQYF
few TRBJ1-4 TRBV7-2 NA TGTGCCAGCAGCTTAAATCCGGCGGGAACTAATGAAAAACTGTTTTTT CASSLNPAGTNEKLFF
once TRBJ2-4 TRBV12-3/TRBV12-4 NA TGTGCCAGCAGTTTACCCGGGCACTACAATGAGCAGTACTTC CASSLPGHYNEQYF